The 27 T cell receptor beta chains below all came from one sample that was sequenced in a study of T-cell memory formation after mild COVID-19 (dated by TCRdb to about 2021). The library came from 5' RACE. Sequencing took place on an Illumina NovaSeq 6000. TCRdb handled the public reads itself, with Q25 trimming in fastp and clone calling in MiXCR, and kept productive beta chains. Identical CDR3 proteins give one entry, which carries the most common genes and DNA. Across this sample there are 300,000 to 350,000 distinct CDR3 sequences, with just under 20% seen only once. The top ten clonotypes cover roughly 20% of the sample. Sequencing was done on a sample of PBMCs or a T cell subset sorted from them (not recorded which). Source of these receptors: a young man who had mild COVID-19 (a few samples of this study predate the infection). The sample titles of this study are shuffled in the database, so cell type and time point are left out; the donor was told from shared clones.

The chain is built from TRBV4-2 and TRBJ2-2, with D unresolved. V lost 4 bases and J lost 4, with 13 bases in between. The CDR3 loop spans 15 amino acids. Germline CDR1 and CDR2: LGHNA and YNFKEQ. CDR3 nucleotides: TGTGCCAGCAGCCGGATAGTAGAACGCACCGGGGAGCTGTTTTTT. Translating it yields CASSRIVERTGELFF.

This clonotype came up many times. This chain links TRBV11-2 with TRBJ2-1, with D hard to call. There are 11 residues in the CDR3. Germline V gives CDR1 SGHAT, CDR2 FQNNGV. V dropped 0 bases and J dropped 9 bases, with 3 bases sitting between them. The CDR3 loop reads CASSLDFEQFF. CDR3 sequence (DNA): TGTGCCAGCAGCTTAGACTTTGAGCAGTTCTTC.

The chain is built from TRBV12-3 or TRBV12-4 and TRBJ2-7; D not resolved. CDR3 length: 14 amino acids. V lost 7 bases, J lost 2 bases, and 15 bases lay in between. The CDR3 region is CASIDSPRTYEQYF. For the CDR3, the DNA is TGTGCCAGCATCGACTCTCCCCGGACCTACGAGCAGTACTTC.

This clonotype was counted a few times. The chain joins TRBV12-3 or TRBV12-4 to TRBJ1-1; weak D call: TRBD1 (6 bases). CDR3 length: 13 amino acids. V dropped 6 bases and J dropped 5 bases, with 13 bases sitting between them. The CDR3 DNA reads TGTGCCAGCAGACCAGGGGACTGGACTGAAGCTTTCTTT. Translated: CASRPGDWTEAFF.

The gene calls are TRBV20-1 and TRBJ2-1, with 8 positions matching TRBD2. This CDR3 contains 13 residues. J was trimmed by 5 bases and V by 2 bases; bases with no gene match: 2. Germline V lookup: CDR1 DFQATT, CDR2 SNEGSKA (reference sequence). CDR3 protein: CSARQRGHNEQFF. CDR3 coding DNA: TGCAGTGCTAGACAGCGGGGGCACAATGAGCAGTTCTTC.

Written as DNA, the CDR3 is TGTGCCAGCAGCCAGAGCGGGGGCCGTACCGAGCAGTACGTC. It translates to CASSQSGGRTEQYV. This chain joins TRBV7-9 and TRBJ2-7; TRBD2 matches 8 bases. Germline CDR1 and CDR2: SEHNR and FQNEAQ (reference sequence). Trimming took 5 bases from V and 6 from J; bases not matched to a gene: 9. The CDR3 length is 14 residues.

A single count supports this clonotype. This sequence joins TRBV18 and TRBJ1-1, with 8 bases fitting TRBD1. The J segment lost 1 base and the V segment lost 6 bases, leaving 1 base of the junction unmatched. The CDR3 is 13 residues long. Per germline, CDR1 KGHSH and CDR2 LQKENI. CDR3 DNA: TGTGCCAGCTCGGGACAGGCGAACACTGAAGCTTTCTTT. Amino acid sequence: CASSGQANTEAFF.

This chain links TRBV7-9 with TRBJ1-2; D is undetermined. Germline V lookup: CDR1 SEHNR, CDR2 FQNEAQ (reference sequence). V gave up 1 base and J gave up 4 bases, with 10 bases separating them. The CDR3 extends over 14 amino acids. CDR3 amino acids: CASSLVPATYGYTF. CDR3 sequence (DNA): TGTGCCAGCAGCTTAGTACCAGCGACCTATGGCTACACCTTC.

The chain joins TRBV12-3 or TRBV12-4 to TRBJ1-6; D is possibly TRBD1 (6 bases). The V and J ends lost 2 bases and 7 bases respectively, with 12 bases between them. This CDR3 is built from 15 residues. CDR3 sequence (DNA): TGTGCCAGCAGTTTACTGGGCAGGGGAAATTCACCCCTCCACTTT. Translating gives CASSLLGRGNSPLHF.

V gene TRBV19 combines with J gene TRBJ1-2, with D unclear. The CDR3 runs to 14 residues. Germline-derived CDR1 and CDR2 are LNHDA and SQIVND (reference sequence). The ends were cut back, 7 bases at V and 4 bases at J, with 16 bases in the middle. The CDR3 nucleotides are TGTGCCAGTACTATTGGGCAGCCGAGCTATGGCTACACCTTC. Residues: CASTIGQPSYGYTF. The whole variable domain, remainder taken from reference TRBV19 and TRBJ1-2, is DGGITQSPKYLFRKEGQNVTLSCEQNLNHDAMYWYRQDPGQGLRLIYYSQIVNDFQKGDIAEGYSVSREKKESFPLTVTSAQKNPTAFYLCASTIGQPSYGYTFGSGTRLTVV.

This clonotype was seen a few times. V usage is TRBV5-1 and J usage is TRBJ1-1, with TRBD1 matching over 10 bases. Germline CDR1 is SGHRS and CDR2 is YFSETQ. V lost 0 bases to trimming and J lost 5 bases; unmatched junction nucleotides: 7. The CDR3 contains 16 residues. CDR3 in DNA: TGCGCCAGCAGCTTGGATACTGGGACAGGGGTGACTGAAGCTTTCTTT. This gives the protein CASSLDTGTGVTEAFF.

The V call is TRBV18, the J call TRBJ1-1; D gene ambiguous. V lost 8 bases, J lost 4 bases, and 14 bases lay in between. Per germline, CDR1 KGHSH and CDR2 LQKENI. The CDR3 extends over 13 amino acids. The chain's CDR3 is CASTPGLSTEAFF. The CDR3 DNA sequence: TGTGCCAGCACCCCCGGGTTGAGCACTGAAGCTTTCTTT.

This clonotype was counted between two and nine times. This chain links TRBV27 with TRBJ2-5; tentative D call: TRBD1 (7 bases). The length of the CDR3 is 13 residues. The V end lost 7 bases, the J end lost 5 bases, and 14 bases lay between the germline ends. CDR1 and CDR2 from the germline V gene are MNHEY and SMNVEV (reference sequence). CDR3 residues: CASKSGGQETQYF. CDR3 nucleotide sequence: TGTGCCAGCAAATCAGGGGGGCAGGAGACCCAGTACTTC.

This clonotype appeared a few times. The chain couples TRBV7-3 to TRBJ2-1, with unresolved D. Germline V gene data show CDR1 as SGHTA and CDR2 as FQGTGA. CDR3 length: 14 amino acids. V lost 5 bases to trimming and J lost 4 bases, with 12 bases between them. The CDR3 bases are TGTGCCAGCAGCCCGGCCGGTATTTACAATGAGCAGTTCTTC. It specifies CASSPAGIYNEQFF.

The chain is built from TRBV6-5 and TRBJ1-1; unclear D gene. This CDR3 contains 15 residues. CDR1 and CDR2 (germline): MNHEY, SVGAGI. The ends were cut back, 0 bases at V and 4 bases at J, with 12 bases in the middle. CDR3 nucleotide sequence: TGTGCCAGCAGTTACTCGAGGGCTGTGGGCACTGAAGCTTTCTTT. It codes for CASSYSRAVGTEAFF.

This clonotype was counted ten times or more. The J gene is TRBJ2-7, the V gene TRBV6-2 or TRBV6-3; 8 bases fit TRBD1. V was clipped by 8 bases and J by 5 bases; unmatched bases: 14. Germline assignment: CDR1 MNHEY and CDR2 SVGEGT. The CDR3 consists of 15 residues. The CDR3 nucleotides are TGTGCCAGCTTAATTCAGGGGGCTGGAAGGAACGAGCAGTACTTC. It is translated as CASLIQGAGRNEQYF.

The sample holds many counts of this clonotype. The V call is TRBV27, the J call TRBJ2-2; D not certain. Trimming shortened V by 2 bases and J by 4 bases, and 11 bases separated the two germline ends. From germline, CDR1 is MNHEY and CDR2 SMNVEV (reference sequence). The length of the CDR3 is 15 residues. Here the CDR3 DNA reads TGTGCCAGCAGTTTAATGGGTCCCGGCACCGGGGAGCTGTTTTTT. Protein: CASSLMGPGTGELFF.

This chain links TRBV5-1 with TRBJ2-5; 8 bases match TRBD2. With V trimmed by 7 bases and J by 2 bases, 13 bases remained unmatched. Germline values: CDR1 SGHRS, CDR2 YFSETQ. The CDR3 sequence is 16 residues long. The DNA of the CDR3 is TGCGCCAGCGCCCAGGGACTAGAGGTTCAGCAAGAGACCCAGTACTTC. Its protein is CASAQGLEVQQETQYF.

This clonotype was recorded a few times. The chain is built from TRBV4-3 and TRBJ2-6, with a tentative D call TRBD2 (5 bases). Trimming took 3 bases from V and 0 from J, leaving 12 bases between them. This CDR3 spans 17 amino acids. The germline gives CDR1 LGHNA, CDR2 YSLEER. This CDR3 is CASSQRGLHSGANVLTF. As DNA, the CDR3 is TGCGCCAGCAGCCAGAGAGGACTGCACTCTGGGGCCAACGTCCTGACTTTC.

The chain employs TRBV2 and TRBJ2-5; D possibly uses TRBD1 or TRBD2 (6 bases each). Per the germline V gene, CDR1 is SNHLY and CDR2 is FYNNEI. The CDR3 spans 12 residues. V was shortened by 3 bases and J by 7 bases, with 9 bases between the two germline ends. CDR3: CASSDEGGTQYF. The CDR3 DNA is TGTGCCAGCAGTGATGAGGGGGGGACCCAGTACTTC.

The chain employs TRBV7-2 and TRBJ2-5; possibly TRBD2 for D (5 bases). Germline loops: CDR1 SGHTA, CDR2 FQGNSA. CDR3 length: 15 residues. The ends were cut back, 5 bases at V and 5 bases at J, with 18 bases in the middle. For the CDR3, the DNA is TGTGCCAGCAGCCCAAAGCGGACCCTGTTTGAGACCCAGTACTTC. This translates into CASSPKRTLFETQYF.

J is TRBJ2-2 and V is TRBV7-9; weak D call: TRBD1 (6 bases). V dropped 5 bases and J dropped 3 bases, with 22 bases sitting between them. The length of the CDR3 is 18 residues. Per the germline V gene, CDR1 is SEHNR and CDR2 is FQNEAQ (reference sequence). The DNA for the CDR3 is TGTGCCAGCAGCCTCGAAGCGTGGGACACGAAATACACCGGGGAGCTGTTTTTT. Translated: CASSLEAWDTKYTGELFF.

This rearrangement joins TRBV10-3 to TRBJ1-1; 7 bases align to TRBD1. Germline CDR1 and CDR2: ENHRY and SYGVKD. With 8 bases clipped from V and 1 base from J, the junction kept 1 base outside the gene matches. The CDR3 loop spans 12 amino acids. As DNA, the CDR3 is TGTGCCATCGGGACAGCGAACACTGAAGCTTTCTTT. This codes for CAIGTANTEAFF.

This clonotype was seen more than once but under ten times. V is TRBV7-2 and J is TRBJ2-7, with 9 bases lining up with TRBD2. Germline V gives CDR1 SGHTA, CDR2 FQGNSA. The V gene end was trimmed by 5 bases and the J gene end by 2 bases; junction bases not matched to a gene: 7. The CDR3 spans 15 residues. CDR3 in DNA: TGTGCCAGCAGCAAGGGACTAGCTGTGGCCTACGAGCAGTACGTC. Encoded protein: CASSKGLAVAYEQYV.

This clonotype was counted once. The V gene is TRBV5-1, the J gene TRBJ1-4; D unresolved. The CDR3 extends over 15 amino acids. Per germline, CDR1 SGHRS and CDR2 YFSETQ. Trimming shortened V by 0 bases and J by 8 bases, and 14 bases separated the two germline ends. The CDR3 sequence: CASSLGSGGQEKLFF. The CDR3 nucleotides are TGCGCCAGCAGCTTGGGGTCCGGAGGGCAGGAAAAACTGTTTTTT.

This clonotype turned up a few times. The J gene is TRBJ1-5, the V gene TRBV15; the match to TRBD1 covers 8 bases. The V gene end was trimmed by 5 bases and the J gene end by 3 bases; junction bases not matched to a gene: 6. Germline V gene sequence: CDR1 LNHNV, CDR2 YYDKDF (reference sequence). This CDR3 region has 15 residues. The CDR3, as DNA: TGTGCCACCAGCCAGGACAGGGCCTCCAATCAGCCCCAGCATTTT. Translated, it gives CATSQDRASNQPQHF.

The chain couples TRBV10-1 to TRBJ2-3; 10 nucleotides align to TRBD2. In germline, CDR1 is WNHNN, CDR2 SYGVQD (reference sequence). The length of the CDR3 is 14 residues. The V segment lost 6 bases and the J segment 2 bases; nucleotides outside the gene matches: 2. In DNA, the CDR3 is TGCGCCAGCAGCGGACTAGCGGACACAGATACGCAGTATTTT. This translates into CASSGLADTDTQYF.